This passage covers 29 T cell receptor beta chains from one sample sequenced in a study of cytomegalovirus exposure and HLA in healthy donors. Libraries were prepared by immunoSEQ multiplex PCR; TCRdb keeps only in-frame clonotypes and omits some of them. The sample lists some 170,000 clones, 75% to 90% occurring once. The specimen sequenced was PBMCs. These receptors all come from a woman younger than 30 in good health and CMV-seronegative.

The chain carries TRBV29-1 and TRBJ2-2; 7 positions match TRBD1. This CDR3 region has 14 residues. V was pared by 4 bases and J by 2 bases, with 4 bases of the junction left unmatched. Per the germline V gene, CDR1 is SQVTM and CDR2 is ANQGSEA. The CDR3 spells CSVAGQPNTGELFF. CDR3 bases: TGCAGCGTTGCGGGACAGCCAAACACCGGGGAGCTGTTTTTT.

The chain links TRBV10-3 to TRBJ2-7, with D maybe TRBD1 (6 bases). Trimming left V 5 bases short and J 2 bases short, with 22 bases between. The CDR3 length is 17 residues. The germline CDR1 and CDR2 sequences are ENHRY and SYGVKD. As DNA, the CDR3 is TGTGCCATCAGTCAAAACCTGGACAGCCGTTCTACCTACGAGCAGTACTTC. Encoded protein: CAISQNLDSRSTYEQYF.

The chain recombines TRBV5-1 with TRBJ2-3, with D perhaps TRBD2 (6 bases). Trimming took off 4 bases at V and 0 bases at J, with 12 bases between the two ends. CDR3 length: 15 residues. The germline CDR1 and CDR2 sequences are SGHRS and YFSETQ. The CDR3 protein is CASSPGTSSTDTQYF. In nucleotides, the CDR3 is TGCGCCAGCAGCCCGGGGACTTCTAGCACAGATACGCAGTATTTT.

This clone has more than one count but fewer than ten. The rearrangement uses TRBV20-1 and TRBJ1-2, with a weak D call TRBD1 (5 bases). CDR1 is DFQATT and CDR2 is SNEGSKA in the germline V gene (reference sequence). The CDR3 has 11 residues. V lost 5 bases and J lost 5, with 9 bases in between. Written as DNA, the CDR3 is TGCAGTGCTTCAGACAGTTATGGCTACACCTTC. As protein: CSASDSYGYTF.

J is TRBJ2-7 and V is TRBV9, with D maybe TRBD2 (5 bases). Trimming took off 4 bases at V and 3 bases at J, with 14 bases between the two ends. This CDR3 contains 14 residues. The V gene's germline CDR1 is SGDLS and CDR2 YYNGEE. CDR3 in amino acids: CASSPQADLYEQYF. The CDR3 DNA reads as TGTGCCAGCAGCCCTCAAGCGGACCTCTACGAGCAGTACTTC. Based on the CDR3 plus reference TRBV9 and TRBJ2-7, the full variable domain is DSGVTQTPKHLITATGQRVTLRCSPRSGDLSVYWYQQSLDQGLQFLIQYYNGEERAKGNILERFSAQQFPDLHSELNLSSLELGDSALYFCASSPQADLYEQYFGPGTRLTVT.

The J gene is TRBJ1-1, the V gene TRBV4-3; D uncertain. The V gene's germline CDR1 is LGHNA and CDR2 YSLEER. V gave up 0 bases and J gave up 3 bases, with 5 bases separating them. The CDR3 has 13 amino acids. The CDR3 DNA reads as TGCGCCAGCAGCCAAGATATGTACACTGAAGCTTTCTTT. Translation: CASSQDMYTEAFF.

This clone was found once. The rearrangement joins TRBV29-1 to TRBJ2-7; 8 bases are shared with TRBD2. Trimming cost V 4 bases and J 0 bases; bases outside gene matches: 5. Per the germline V gene, CDR1 is SQVTM and CDR2 is ANQGSEA. This CDR3 has 14 amino acids. DNA of the CDR3: TGCAGCGTTGTGGTGGCGGGGGGCTCCTACGAGCAGTACTTC. It encodes CSVVVAGGSYEQYF.

The rearrangement uses TRBV28 and TRBJ2-7, with 7 bases aligning to TRBD2. J gave up 4 bases and V 8 bases, and 14 bases lay outside the gene matches. The CDR3 totals 15 residues. Per the germline V gene, CDR1 is MDHEN and CDR2 is SYDVKM. The CDR3 nucleotides read TGTGCCAGCTCGGAAAGAGCGGGAATGGAATACGAGCAGTACTTC. This codes for CASSERAGMEYEQYF.

The rearrangement uses TRBV6-1 and TRBJ1-1; 7 bases line up with TRBD1. Per the germline V gene, CDR1 is MNHNS and CDR2 is SASEGT. V was clipped by 6 bases and J by 0 bases; unmatched bases: 4. This CDR3 is built from 14 residues. CDR3 protein: CASSRTGVNTEAFF. In DNA form, the CDR3 reads TGTGCCAGCAGCAGGACAGGTGTGAACACTGAAGCTTTCTTT.

This clone appeared once. The chain joins TRBV11-2 to TRBJ2-1; possibly TRBD1 for D (5 bases). Germline loops: CDR1 SGHAT, CDR2 FQNNGV. This CDR3 comprises 16 residues. V lost 1 base and J lost 8, with 18 bases in between. CDR3 coding DNA: TGTGCCAGCAGCTTAGCTAGACAGTGGTCCCGGGATGAGCAGTTCTTC. Its protein product is CASSLARQWSRDEQFF.

The V and J genes are TRBV2 and TRBJ1-3; no firm D call. The CDR3 sequence is 13 residues long. The V end lost 7 bases, the J end lost 5 bases, and 12 bases lay between the germline ends. In germline, CDR1 is SNHLY, CDR2 FYNNEI. CDR3 in DNA: TGTGCCAGCACCTTCGGAGGGAGAAACACCATATATTTT. Amino acid sequence: CASTFGGRNTIYF.

This chain's CDR3 is CAWSADRGNQPQHF. The CDR3 DNA is TGTGCCTGGAGTGCCGACAGGGGCAATCAGCCCCAGCATTTT. The J gene is TRBJ1-5, the V gene TRBV30; TRBD1 aligns across 7 bases. The CDR3 has 14 amino acids. The V segment lost 1 base and the J segment 2 bases; nucleotides outside the gene matches: 2. CDR1 GTSNPN and CDR2 SVGIG come from the germline V gene (reference sequence).

This rearrangement joins TRBV6-6 to TRBJ2-5; 8 positions match TRBD1. This CDR3 has 14 residues. Germline V lookup: CDR1 MNHNY, CDR2 SVGAGI (reference sequence). The ends lost 5 bases at V and 4 bases at J; junction bases unmatched: 6. In DNA, the CDR3 is TGTGCCAGCAGTCACGGACAGGGACCAGAGACCCAGTACTTC. It translates to CASSHGQGPETQYF.

This CDR3 is CASVLTGNTEAFF. CDR3 coding DNA: TGTGCCAGCGTCCTGACAGGGAACACTGAAGCTTTCTTT. This chain uses TRBV19 with TRBJ1-1, with D perhaps TRBD1 (6 bases). This CDR3 is built from 13 residues. Trimming took off 9 bases at V and 1 base at J, with 12 bases between the two ends. Germline CDR1 and CDR2: LNHDA and SQIVND (reference sequence).

This sequence joins TRBV15 and TRBJ1-4; 9 nucleotides align to TRBD1. Trimming cost V 4 bases and J 4 bases; bases outside gene matches: 4. Germline values: CDR1 LNHNV, CDR2 YYDKDF (reference sequence). The CDR3 consists of 15 residues. The CDR3 sequence: CATSKPGQGNEKLFF. CDR3 coding DNA: TGTGCCACCAGCAAACCGGGACAGGGTAATGAAAAACTGTTTTTT.

V and J are TRBV4-3 and TRBJ1-5; D is unclear. The germline V and J ends were trimmed by 3 bases and 5 bases, with 11 bases remaining between them. Germline V gene data show CDR1 as LGHNA and CDR2 as YSLEER. The CDR3 runs to 14 residues. The DNA for the CDR3 is TGCGCCAGCAGCCACTACACGGGAGATCAGCCCCAGCATTTT. Encoded protein: CASSHYTGDQPQHF.

The rearrangement links TRBV10-2 to TRBJ1-2, with D perhaps matching TRBD1 (5 bases). V dropped 6 bases and J dropped 11 bases, with 13 bases sitting between them. This CDR3 is built from 11 residues. From germline, CDR1 is WSHSY and CDR2 SAAADI. In nucleotides, the CDR3 is TGCGCCAGCAGCAGGGACTCCCGGTACACCTTC. Translated, it gives CASSRDSRYTF.

V is TRBV27 and J is TRBJ2-7; 7 bases match TRBD1. Unmatched junction bases numbered 4, after V lost 3 bases and J lost 2 bases. This CDR3 region has 14 residues. CDR1 and CDR2 (germline): MNHEY, SMNVEV (reference sequence). CDR3 sequence: CASSFEGGPYEQYF. In DNA form, the CDR3 reads TGTGCCAGCAGTTTCGAAGGGGGCCCCTACGAGCAGTACTTC.

This clone was counted only a few times. V and J are TRBV29-1 and TRBJ2-2; a weak D match, TRBD1 (6 bases). V was pared by 2 bases and J by 0 bases, with 19 bases between. CDR1 and CDR2 from the germline V gene are SQVTM and ANQGSEA. CDR3 length: 18 amino acids. CDR3 DNA sequence: TGCAGCGTTGAACCTTTCTCCTCGGACAGAGCGAACACCGGGGAGCTGTTTTTT. It codes for CSVEPFSSDRANTGELFF.

This clone has only one observation. The V and J genes are TRBV19 and TRBJ2-7, with 10 nucleotides matching TRBD1. CDR1 and CDR2 (germline): LNHDA, SQIVND (reference sequence). Trimming removed 5 bases from V and 3 bases from J; junction bases left unmatched: 4. CDR3 length: 14 amino acids. CDR3 sequence reads: CASSHRDRGYEQYF. The CDR3 DNA is TGTGCCAGTAGTCACCGGGACAGGGGCTACGAGCAGTACTTC.

V is TRBV9 and J is TRBJ2-1; TRBD1 matches 9 bases. V lost 4 bases and J lost 9; bases outside the gene matches: 14. There are 16 residues in the CDR3. Germline CDR1 reads SGDLS; CDR2 reads YYNGEE. As DNA, the CDR3 is TGTGCCAGCAGCCCCCGCCTGGGACAGGGAGCGGGTGAGCAGTTCTTC. Translated: CASSPRLGQGAGEQFF.

V gene TRBV2 combines with J gene TRBJ1-1, with 9 bases lining up with TRBD1. Germline assignment: CDR1 SNHLY and CDR2 FYNNEI. CDR3 length: 14 residues. V gave up 4 bases and J gave up 4 bases; unmatched junction bases: 4. CDR3 DNA: TGTGCCAGCAGTGGACAGGGGGGGGGCACTGAAGCTTTCTTT. Its translation: CASSGQGGGTEAFF.

The V call is TRBV19, the J call TRBJ2-7; tentative D call: TRBD1 (5 bases). Germline CDR1 reads LNHDA; CDR2 reads SQIVND (reference sequence). V lost 6 bases and J 7 bases, leaving 13 bases between the germline ends. This CDR3 region has 12 residues. CDR3: CASSLKKGEQYF. Written as DNA, the CDR3 is TGTGCCAGTAGCCTAAAAAAGGGGGAGCAGTACTTC.

The DNA of the CDR3 is TGTGCCAGCAGCTTGGACAGGGGAACATCGAAGGCTTTCTTT. It encodes CASSLDRGTSKAFF. The chain carries TRBV5-4 and TRBJ1-1, with TRBD1 matching 7 bases. Germline assignment: CDR1 SGHNT and CDR2 YYREEE (reference sequence). V shed 0 bases and J 11 bases; nucleotides not matched to a gene: 10. The CDR3 extends over 14 amino acids.

CDR3 sequence: CASSSTFLNQPQHF. CDR3 DNA: TGTGCCAGCAGTTCTACTTTCCTCAATCAGCCCCAGCATTTT. The chain uses TRBV27 and TRBJ1-5; D ambiguous. Trimming left V 4 bases short and J 3 bases short, with 10 bases between. CDR1 and CDR2 from the germline V gene are MNHEY and SMNVEV (reference sequence). There are 14 residues in the CDR3.

The sample holds a few counts of this clone. The chain has TRBV5-1 and TRBJ2-4, with 9 bases lining up with TRBD2. Germline assignment: CDR1 SGHRS and CDR2 YFSETQ. J lost 0 bases, V lost 0 bases, and 4 bases had no gene match. CDR3 length equals 17 residues. The CDR3: CASSLVDSGRAKNIQYF. In DNA, the CDR3 is TGCGCCAGCAGCTTGGTCGATAGCGGGAGAGCCAAAAACATTCAGTACTTC.

The CDR3 loop is CASRAEGVSSYEQYF. Written as DNA, the CDR3 is TGTGCCAGTAGGGCGGAGGGCGTAAGCTCCTACGAGCAGTACTTC. The V and J genes are TRBV19 and TRBJ2-7, with a weak D call TRBD2 (6 bases). CDR3 length: 15 amino acids. Trimming left V 6 bases short and J 0 bases short, with 15 bases between. CDR1 LNHDA and CDR2 SQIVND come from the germline V gene (reference sequence).

This clone was seen a single time. This chain connects TRBV4-1 to TRBJ1-1, with D perhaps TRBD1 (6 bases). Germline V gene data show CDR1 as MGHRA and CDR2 as YSYEKL. The V and J ends lost 0 bases and 2 bases respectively, with 13 bases between them. CDR3 length: 16 amino acids. The CDR3, as DNA: TGCGCCAGCAGCCAAGATGGGGGGGGGCTAAACACTGAAGCTTTCTTT. As protein: CASSQDGGGLNTEAFF.

The CDR3 DNA sequence: TGTGCCAGCAGTTTATCGTTGAAAGCCGCCGACAGGGAGAACACTGAAGCTTTCTTT. Translation gives CASSLSLKAADRENTEAFF. The chain links TRBV27 to TRBJ1-1; TRBD1 matches at 7 bases. This CDR3 has 19 residues. The J segment lost 1 base and the V segment lost 0 bases, leaving 14 bases of the junction unmatched. Germline V gene data show CDR1 as MNHEY and CDR2 as SMNVEV (reference sequence).